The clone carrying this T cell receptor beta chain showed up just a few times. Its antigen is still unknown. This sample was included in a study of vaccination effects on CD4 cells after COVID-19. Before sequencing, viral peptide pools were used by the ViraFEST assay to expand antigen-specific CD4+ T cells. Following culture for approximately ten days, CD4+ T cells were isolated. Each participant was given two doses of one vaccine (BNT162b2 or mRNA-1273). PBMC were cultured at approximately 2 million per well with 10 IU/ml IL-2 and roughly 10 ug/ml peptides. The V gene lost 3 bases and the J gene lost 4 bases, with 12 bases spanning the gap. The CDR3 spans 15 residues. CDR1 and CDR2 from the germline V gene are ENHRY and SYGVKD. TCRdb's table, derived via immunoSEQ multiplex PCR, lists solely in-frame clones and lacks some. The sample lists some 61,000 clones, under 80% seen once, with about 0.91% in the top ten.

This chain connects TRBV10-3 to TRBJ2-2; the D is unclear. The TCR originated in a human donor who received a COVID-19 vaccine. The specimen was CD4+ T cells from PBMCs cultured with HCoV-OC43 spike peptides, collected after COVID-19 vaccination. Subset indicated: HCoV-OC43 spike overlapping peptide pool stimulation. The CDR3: CAISDWSWGTGELFF. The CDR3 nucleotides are TGTGCCATCAGTGATTGGTCGTGGGGCACCGGGGAGCTGTTTTTT.